This entry lists 30 T cell receptor beta chains sequenced from one sample in a study of T cell responses to AZD1222 COVID-19 vaccine. Profiling relied on immunoSEQ multiplex PCR, and the TCRdb table lists in-frame clones only, not all of them. The sample lists about 88,000 clones, roughly 89% occurring once. The sample was peripheral blood, taken on day 0 of MenACWY control vaccination. These receptors were obtained from an adult in good health.

J is TRBJ2-1 and V is TRBV19, with 9 bases fitting TRBD2. With 4 bases clipped from V and 7 bases from J, the junction kept 8 bases outside the gene matches. This CDR3 has 15 residues. Germline loops: CDR1 LNHDA, CDR2 SQIVND (reference sequence). The chain's CDR3 is CASSTSGIGRNEQFF. Written as DNA, the CDR3 is TGTGCCAGTAGTACTAGCGGGATAGGACGGAATGAGCAGTTCTTC.

The chain carries TRBV29-1 and TRBJ2-7; no clear D. Per the germline V gene, CDR1 is SQVTM and CDR2 is ANQGSEA. Deletions cut 5 bases from V and 2 bases from J, with 13 bases between. The CDR3 consists of 13 residues. The CDR3 DNA reads as TGCAGCGTTCAGAGGCCGGACGCCTACGAGCAGTACTTC. It codes for CSVQRPDAYEQYF.

The V and J genes are TRBV7-2 and TRBJ2-7; D may be TRBD1 or TRBD2 (5 bases each). This CDR3 has 15 residues. The ends were cut back, 5 bases at V and 5 bases at J, with 19 bases in the middle. The germline V gene encodes CDR1 SGHTA and CDR2 FQGNSA. The CDR3, as DNA: TGTGCCAGCAGCCCATCCGGGACCCTCAGGCACGAGCAGTACTTC. Translation: CASSPSGTLRHEQYF.

The chain recombines TRBV29-1 with TRBJ2-3; D is perhaps TRBD2 (7 bases). Germline V CDR1 and CDR2: SQVTM, ANQGSEA. This CDR3 has 22 residues. Trimming pared 5 bases from V and 6 bases from J, leaving 42 bases between. Written as DNA, the CDR3 is TGCAGCGTTTTTTTTCCCAAGCTTCCCCCCGGGACACTAGCGAAAAAGGTGGATACGCAGTATTTT. Translation: CSVFFPKLPPGTLAKKVDTQYF.

This rearrangement joins TRBV13 to TRBJ2-7, with 7 nucleotides matching TRBD2. The CDR3 spans 14 residues. In germline, CDR1 is PRHDT, CDR2 FYEKMQ (reference sequence). V shed 5 bases, J shed 0 bases, and the junction held 4 bases outside the gene matches. The CDR3 is CASSHSGNSYEQYF. The CDR3 nucleotides are TGTGCCAGCAGCCACAGCGGGAACTCCTACGAGCAGTACTTC.

This chain uses TRBV6-1 with TRBJ1-2, with unresolved D. V was trimmed by 0 bases and J by 2 bases, leaving 7 bases between them. The CDR3 runs to 14 residues. Germline V gives CDR1 MNHNS, CDR2 SASEGT. The CDR3 loop reads CASSEAAVNYGYTF. The CDR3 region has the DNA TGTGCCAGCAGTGAAGCCGCGGTAAACTATGGCTACACCTTC.

The chain links TRBV6-6 to TRBJ2-7, with 9 bases that match TRBD1. CDR3 length: 15 amino acids. In germline, CDR1 is MNHNY, CDR2 SVGAGI (reference sequence). The ends lost 6 bases at V and 3 bases at J; junction bases unmatched: 9. CDR3 coding DNA: TGTGCCAGCAGCAACCGTCCGGGACAGGGCTACGAGCAGTACTTC. Translation: CASSNRPGQGYEQYF.

V gene TRBV5-4 combines with J gene TRBJ2-7; a possible D gene is TRBD1 (5 bases). Germline assignment: CDR1 SGHNT and CDR2 YYREEE (reference sequence). This CDR3 is 13 amino acids long. V shed 1 base and J shed 5 bases, with 10 bases lying between them. CDR3 residues: CASSLSEGDEQYF. CDR3 coding DNA: TGTGCCAGCAGCTTGTCCGAAGGGGACGAGCAGTACTTC.

The chain joins TRBV19 to TRBJ1-1; the D is unclear. The V gene's germline CDR1 is LNHDA and CDR2 SQIVND (reference sequence). V shed 3 bases and J shed 1 base, with 9 bases lying between them. The CDR3 has 14 residues. CDR3 sequence reads: CASSIDYRNTEAFF. The CDR3 coding sequence is TGTGCCAGTAGTATTGACTATCGGAACACTGAAGCTTTCTTT. The full variable domain, in which reference TRBV19 and TRBJ1-1 provide the parts outside the CDR3, is DGGITQSPKYLFRKEGQNVTLSCEQNLNHDAMYWYRQDPGQGLRLIYYSQIVNDFQKGDIAEGYSVSREKKESFPLTVTSAQKNPTAFYLCASSIDYRNTEAFFGQGTRLTVV.

J is TRBJ2-1 and V is TRBV18; D call uncertain. V lost 2 bases, J lost 9 bases, and 11 bases lay in between. CDR1 and CDR2 from the germline V gene are KGHSH and LQKENI. The CDR3 loop spans 13 amino acids. The CDR3 DNA reads as TGTGCCAGCTCACCAGGAGAGGAGATTGAGCAGTTCTTC. Encoded protein: CASSPGEEIEQFF.

In this sample, this clone turned up once. The chain combines TRBV28 with TRBJ1-3; 11 bases fit TRBD1. V dropped 2 bases and J dropped 4; count of bases not matched to a gene: 7. Germline values: CDR1 MDHEN, CDR2 SYDVKM. CDR3 size: 17 residues. CDR3 region: CASSLPGQGAPGNTIYF. DNA of the CDR3: TGTGCCAGCAGTTTACCCGGACAGGGGGCGCCGGGAAACACCATATATTTT.

The V gene is TRBV29-1, the J gene TRBJ2-1, with TRBD2 as a possible D gene (6 bases). The ends were cut back, 4 bases at V and 10 bases at J, with 14 bases in the middle. This CDR3 is 12 amino acids long. Per the germline V gene, CDR1 is SQVTM and CDR2 is ANQGSEA. CDR3 sequence: CSVGAGREEQFF. CDR3 in DNA: TGCAGCGTTGGGGCTGGGCGGGAAGAGCAGTTCTTC.

The chain links TRBV4-2 to TRBJ2-2; 10 nucleotides match TRBD2. Germline lookup yields CDR1 LGHNA and CDR2 YNFKEQ. CDR3 length: 18 residues. Germline trimming cut 2 bases from V and 8 bases from J; bases unmatched to any gene: 14. This CDR3 reads CASSQFSRLAGVTGELFF. The DNA for the CDR3 is TGTGCCAGCAGCCAATTCAGCCGTCTAGCGGGAGTAACGGGGGAGCTGTTTTTT.

J is TRBJ1-2 and V is TRBV20-1; D unclear. V was shortened by 6 bases and J by 4 bases, with 3 bases between the two germline ends. CDR1 and CDR2 from the germline V gene are DFQATT and SNEGSKA (reference sequence). This CDR3 spans 9 amino acids. In DNA, the CDR3 is TGCAGTGCCAGCTATGGCTACACCTTC. Translation: CSASYGYTF.

The chain employs TRBV10-2 and TRBJ1-2; tentatively, D is TRBD1 (5 bases). This CDR3 spans 15 amino acids. Trimming cost V 5 bases and J 0 bases, with 13 bases left between them. The V gene's germline CDR1 is WSHSY and CDR2 SAAADI. The CDR3 DNA sequence: TGCGCCAGCAGTCAGGGCAGGGTGGCTAACTATGGCTACACCTTC. It yields the protein CASSQGRVANYGYTF.

The gene calls are TRBV29-1 and TRBJ1-4; D unresolved. Trimming took off 6 bases at V and 8 bases at J, with 7 bases between the two ends. From germline, CDR1 is SQVTM and CDR2 ANQGSEA. This CDR3 is 10 amino acids long. The CDR3 protein is CSVRSEKLFF. As DNA, the CDR3 is TGCAGCGTGAGGAGCGAAAAACTGTTTTTT.

J is TRBJ2-7 and V is TRBV18; a weak D match, TRBD2 (5 bases). The CDR3 length is 14 residues. Trimming removed 2 bases at V and 3 bases at J, with 11 bases between. The germline V gene has CDR1 KGHSH and CDR2 LQKENI. The CDR3 nucleotides read TGTGCCAGCTCACCAAACCTCGGGAACTACGAGCAGTACTTC. Translation gives CASSPNLGNYEQYF. Full variable domain (remainder filled in from reference TRBV18 and TRBJ2-7): NAGVMQNPRHLVRRRGQEARLRCSPMKGHSHVYWYRQLPEEGLKFMVYLQKENIIDESGMPKERFSAEFPKEGPSILRIQQVVRGDSAAYFCASSPNLGNYEQYFGPGTRLTVT.

This chain links TRBV24-1 with TRBJ2-1; 7 bases map to TRBD2. The CDR3 covers 17 residues. V lost 6 bases, J lost 3 bases, and 13 bases stayed unmatched. Looked up from germline, CDR1 is KGHDR and CDR2 is SFDVKD. The CDR3 coding sequence is TGTGCCACCAGTACCAGGCTAGCGGATCAGGGCTACAATGAGCAGTTCTTC. It yields the protein CATSTRLADQGYNEQFF.

This clone was counted a single time. The chain employs TRBV21-1 and TRBJ2-4; the table's D gene call, TRBD1, was not cross checked with the DNA. TRBV21-1 is a documented pseudogene. The CDR3 runs 16 residues. CDR3 in amino acids: CASSSWDSVIRRIQYF. In DNA, the CDR3 is TGTGCCAGCAGCAGCTGGGACAGCGTGATTCGTCGCATTCAGTACTTC.

The chain recombines TRBV27 with TRBJ1-1, with unresolved D. The CDR3 runs 13 residues. V was cut by 5 bases and J by 4 bases, with 11 bases left in between. The germline V gene has CDR1 MNHEY and CDR2 SMNVEV (reference sequence). CDR3 amino acids: CASSPFGVTEAFF. Written as DNA, the CDR3 is TGTGCCAGCAGTCCATTCGGCGTCACTGAAGCTTTCTTT.

The J gene is TRBJ1-3, the V gene TRBV5-5, with D unclear. The length of the CDR3 is 14 residues. Trimming took off 2 bases at V and 0 bases at J, with 6 bases between the two ends. Germline CDR1 and CDR2: SGHKS and YYEKEE (reference sequence). CDR3 in DNA: TGTGCCAGCAGCTTAGGAAGCTCTGGAAACACCATATATTTT. Its protein is CASSLGSSGNTIYF.

This sequence joins TRBV11-1 and TRBJ2-1; 8 nucleotides agree with TRBD2. Germline V gene sequence: CDR1 SGHAT, CDR2 FQDESV (reference sequence). The J segment lost 0 bases and the V segment lost 4 bases, leaving 2 bases of the junction unmatched. This CDR3 has 15 residues. CDR3 loop: CASSSGTSSYNEQFF. The CDR3 region has the DNA TGTGCCAGCAGCTCCGGGACTAGCTCCTACAATGAGCAGTTCTTC.

The chain uses TRBV28 and TRBJ2-3; D gene ambiguous. This CDR3 is built from 13 residues. V lost 3 bases, J lost 11 bases, and 15 bases lay in between. The germline V gene has CDR1 MDHEN and CDR2 SYDVKM. CDR3 region: CASSFTYAKGQYF. In nucleotides, the CDR3 is TGTGCCAGCAGTTTCACGTACGCTAAGGGGCAGTATTTT.

J is TRBJ2-3 and V is TRBV27, with unresolved D. The germline CDR1 and CDR2 sequences are MNHEY and SMNVEV (reference sequence). The CDR3 sequence is 13 residues long. The V end lost 4 bases, the J end lost 0 bases, and 5 bases lay between the germline ends. CDR3 residues: CASSSPSTDTQYF. The CDR3 region has the DNA TGTGCCAGCAGTTCTCCTAGCACAGATACGCAGTATTTT.

The V and J genes are TRBV27 and TRBJ2-7; TRBD2 matches 12 bases. J was trimmed by 4 bases and V by 2 bases; bases with no gene match: 3. CDR1 MNHEY and CDR2 SMNVEV come from the germline V gene (reference sequence). The CDR3 runs to 15 residues. The CDR3 DNA reads as TGTGCCAGCAGTTTAAGGACTAGCGGGATATACGAGCAGTACTTC. It yields the protein CASSLRTSGIYEQYF.

The chain recombines TRBV19 with TRBJ1-4; no clear D gene. This CDR3 has 16 amino acids. The germline V gene encodes CDR1 LNHDA and CDR2 SQIVND (reference sequence). The germline V and J ends were trimmed by 3 bases and 2 bases, with 13 bases remaining between them. DNA of the CDR3: TGTGCCAGTAGTATTGGCCTCCCAAGCACTAATGAAAAACTGTTTTTT. Protein sequence: CASSIGLPSTNEKLFF.

The chain joins TRBV7-9 to TRBJ1-2; no clear D. The CDR3 runs 12 residues. V was clipped by 2 bases and J by 8 bases, with 9 bases between them. Germline lookup yields CDR1 SEHNR and CDR2 FQNEAQ (reference sequence). The CDR3 reads CASSLQDQGYTF. The CDR3 DNA is TGTGCCAGCAGCTTACAGGATCAGGGCTACACCTTC.

A single count supports this clone. The chain carries TRBV7-9 and TRBJ1-1, with D unresolved. CDR3 length: 15 residues. V was cut by 4 bases and J by 1 base, with 13 bases left in between. Germline-derived CDR1 and CDR2 are SEHNR and FQNEAQ (reference sequence). The CDR3 region has the DNA TGTGCCAGCAGCTCTTACCAACAGCCGAACACTGAAGCTTTCTTT. This encodes CASSSYQQPNTEAFF.

The chain couples TRBV28 to TRBJ1-1; D is undetermined. The CDR3 is 12 amino acids. Germline loops: CDR1 MDHEN, CDR2 SYDVKM. Trimming stripped 3 bases from V and 4 bases from J, with 6 bases between. The CDR3 region is CASSFWSTEAFF. Here the CDR3 DNA reads TGTGCCAGCAGTTTTTGGAGCACTGAAGCTTTCTTT. Filled out from reference TRBV28 and TRBJ1-1, the complete variable domain reads DVKVTQSSRYLVKRTGEKVFLECVQDMDHENMFWYRQDPGLGLRLIYFSYDVKMKEKGDIPEGYSVSREKKERFSLILESASTNQTSMYLCASSFWSTEAFFGQGTRLTVV.

This chain links TRBV2 with TRBJ2-2; 7 positions match TRBD1. This CDR3 is built from 14 residues. Germline CDR1 SNHLY, CDR2 FYNNEI. The ends lost 3 bases at V and 6 bases at J; junction bases unmatched: 4. For the CDR3, the DNA is TGTGCCAGCAGTGAGGGTAGGGGGCCCGGGGAGCTGTTTTTT. Translated: CASSEGRGPGELFF.